This paragraph reports one T cell receptor (beta chain). Sequencing targeted TCR beta in blood CD8+ and CD4+ T cells. Matching for age and sex applied to the controls, who were healthy donors. This CDR3 contains 15 residues. V lost 2 bases and J lost 2, with 12 bases in between. CDR1 KGHSY and CDR2 FQNENV come from the germline V gene. The data originate from a study of CD8 T cells in Susac syndrome. The authors reverse transcribed about 0.5 to 1 ug RNA with random hexamers. From the immunoSEQ multiplex PCR reads, TCRdb called clonotypes with MiXCR, one entry per CDR3 protein. The repertoire holds roughly 80,000 distinct CDR3 sequences, with just under 95% as singletons.

The sequence was collected from a human donor in good health. The chain carries TRBV16 and TRBJ1-2, with D possibly matching TRBD1 (6 bases). The sequencing input was CD8+ T cells from PBMCs. The CDR3 sequence is CASSQGGGTNYGYTF. The DNA for the CDR3 is TGTGCCAGCAGCCAAGGGGGGGGCACGAACTATGGCTACACCTTC.